Listed here are 3 T cell receptor beta chains from one sample, sequenced in a study of siplizumab effects on memory and regulatory T cells. Produced via immunoSEQ multiplex PCR; TCRdb's table is partial and in-frame only. The table has about 72,000 clones, about 90% seen once. Sequences were obtained from CD8+ T cells sorted from blood. Every receptor here comes from a human donor in good health.

The V call is TRBV6-5, the J call TRBJ1-2; 7 bases agree with TRBD1. The CDR3 totals 12 residues. Looked up from germline, CDR1 is MNHEY and CDR2 is SVGAGI. This CDR3 reads CALGGSFYGYTF. In DNA form, the CDR3 reads TGTGCGCTAGGGGGCAGCTTCTATGGCTACACCTTC.

The chain employs TRBV4-3 and TRBJ1-1; D is undetermined. The germline V gene has CDR1 LGHNA and CDR2 YSLEER. V lost 4 bases and J 5 bases, leaving 5 bases between the germline ends. The CDR3 totals 11 residues. Here the CDR3 reads CASSLGTEAFF. For the CDR3, the DNA is TGCGCCAGCAGCCTCGGGACTGAAGCTTTCTTT.

The rearrangement joins TRBV9 to TRBJ1-4; unclear D gene. Germline CDR1 is SGDLS and CDR2 is YYNGEE. The germline V and J ends were trimmed by 4 bases and 6 bases, with 10 bases remaining between them. The CDR3 has 13 residues. The CDR3 DNA is TGTGCCAGCAGCCCCGGGAGCGATGAAAAACTGTTTTTT. This sequence encodes CASSPGSDEKLFF.